The 25 T cell receptor beta chains reported below all come from one sample, sequenced in a study of T cells in localized non-small cell lung cancer. Here immunoSEQ multiplex PCR was the method, and the copy in TCRdb shows in-frame clones only, minus some. Of 30,000 or so clones detected, roughly 90% appear once; the ten largest clones hold around 4.2%. This specimen was peripheral blood mononuclear cells, taken before any cancer treatment. The receptors originated from a woman aged 35 to 70 with stage III lung adenocarcinoma.

CDR3 sequence: CAWSVGGTYNEQFF. The CDR3 nucleotides read TGTGCCTGGAGTGTGGGCGGGACCTACAATGAGCAGTTCTTC. The chain combines TRBV30 with TRBJ2-1; the D gene is possibly TRBD2 (6 bases). Between the trimmed V and J ends, which lost 0 bases and 2 bases, there was a span of 8 bases. CDR1 and CDR2 from the germline V gene are GTSNPN and SVGIG (reference sequence). The CDR3 runs 14 residues. Variable domain in full (rest from reference TRBV30 and TRBJ2-1): SQTIHQWPATLVQPVGSPLSLECTVEGTSNPNLYWYRQAAGRGLQLLFYSVGIGQISSEVPQNLSASRPQDRQFILSSKKLLLSDSGFYLCAWSVGGTYNEQFFGPGTRLTVL.

The rearrangement links TRBV5-1 to TRBJ2-3; perhaps TRBD2 as D (5 bases). From germline, CDR1 is SGHRS and CDR2 YFSETQ. The CDR3 is 15 amino acids. The V and J ends lost 0 bases and 3 bases respectively, with 11 bases between them. The CDR3 here is CASSLDLRGTDTQYF. CDR3 coding DNA: TGCGCCAGCAGCTTGGATCTCCGGGGAACAGATACGCAGTATTTT. Supplemented by reference TRBV5-1 and TRBJ2-3, the full variable domain reads KAGVTQTPRYLIKTRGQQVTLSCSPISGHRSVSWYQQTPGQGLQFLFEYFSETQRNKGNFPGRFSGRQFSNSRSEMNVSTLELGDSALYLCASSLDLRGTDTQYFGPGTRLTVL.

This clone was detected once. This chain connects TRBV19 to TRBJ2-5; 10 nucleotides align to TRBD2. The CDR3 consists of 16 residues. CDR1 and CDR2 (germline): LNHDA, SQIVND (reference sequence). J lost 4 bases, V lost 5 bases, and 10 bases had no gene match. CDR3 nucleotides: TGTGCCAGTAGTTCTGTAGCGGGAGGCCTAGGAGAGACCCAGTACTTC. The encoded protein is CASSSVAGGLGETQYF.

The chain links TRBV10-3 to TRBJ2-2; a weak D match, TRBD1 (6 bases). The CDR3 totals 13 residues. Between the trimmed V and J ends, which lost 11 bases and 2 bases, there was a span of 12 bases. Germline V gene lookup returns CDR1 ENHRY and CDR2 SYGVKD. DNA for the CDR3: TGTGCCGCGCAGGGGACCAACACCGGGGAGCTGTTTTTT. Its translation: CAAQGTNTGELFF.

V gene TRBV30 combines with J gene TRBJ2-7; no definite D call. V was pared by 0 bases and J by 3 bases, with 12 bases between. The CDR3 is 14 amino acids. Germline V gene data show CDR1 as GTSNPN and CDR2 as SVGIG (reference sequence). CDR3 residues: CAWSVPSRIYEQYF. The CDR3 bases are TGTGCCTGGAGTGTACCCAGTCGGATCTACGAGCAGTACTTC.

V usage is TRBV4-3 and J usage is TRBJ2-1; weak D call: TRBD2 (6 bases). The V gene lost 0 bases and the J gene lost 9 bases, with 9 bases spanning the gap. The CDR3 covers 13 residues. Germline V gene sequence: CDR1 LGHNA, CDR2 YSLEER. The CDR3 DNA follows: TGCGCCAGCAGCCAAGAGGGAGGTGGTGAGCAGTTCTTC. As protein: CASSQEGGGEQFF.

V gene TRBV29-1 combines with J gene TRBJ1-6, with 7 bases fitting TRBD1. The CDR3 length is 12 residues. V trimming: 4 bases; J trimming: 9 bases; junction bases outside the gene matches: 3. Per the germline V gene, CDR1 is SQVTM and CDR2 is ANQGSEA. The CDR3, as DNA: TGCAGCGTTGTGACAGGGAGTTCACCCCTCCACTTT. Translating gives CSVVTGSSPLHF.

The gene calls are TRBV9 and TRBJ2-3, with D perhaps matching TRBD1 or TRBD2 (5 bases each). Trimming shortened V by 2 bases and J by 7 bases, and 11 bases separated the two germline ends. Germline loops: CDR1 SGDLS, CDR2 YYNGEE. CDR3 length equals 13 residues. CDR3 DNA: TGTGCCAGCAGCGTGGGGGTCACGAATACGCAGTATTTT. It translates to CASSVGVTNTQYF.

This chain connects TRBV18 to TRBJ1-5, with D unresolved. The V end was cut by 2 bases, the J end by 2 bases, with 7 bases between. CDR1 and CDR2 from the germline V gene are KGHSH and LQKENI. This CDR3 is built from 14 residues. CDR3 in amino acids: CASSPVRGNQPQHF. The DNA for the CDR3 is TGTGCCAGCTCACCAGTTCGGGGCAATCAGCCCCAGCATTTT.

This chain uses TRBV7-8 with TRBJ2-2, with 7 nucleotides matching TRBD1. With 5 bases clipped from V and 3 bases from J, the junction kept 6 bases outside the gene matches. The CDR3 extends over 15 amino acids. Germline values: CDR1 SGHVS, CDR2 FQNEAQ. The CDR3 here is CASSPRDRYTGELFF. CDR3 nucleotide sequence: TGTGCCAGCAGCCCCCGGGACAGATACACCGGGGAGCTGTTTTTT.

The J gene is TRBJ2-1, the V gene TRBV28; TRBD2 aligns across 9 bases. Germline assignment: CDR1 MDHEN and CDR2 SYDVKM. This CDR3 region has 16 residues. The V segment lost 5 bases and the J segment 4 bases; nucleotides outside the gene matches: 9. For the CDR3, the DNA is TGTGCCAGCAGTCCAGAGACTAGCGGTGCGTACAATGAGCAGTTCTTC. Its translation is CASSPETSGAYNEQFF.

This chain links TRBV13 with TRBJ1-1; 9 bases are a match to TRBD1. This CDR3 spans 16 amino acids. After removal of 5 bases from V and 0 bases from J, the junction contained 7 bases not matched to a gene. The germline gives CDR1 PRHDT, CDR2 FYEKMQ (reference sequence). The CDR3 sequence is CASSLTGGFMNTEAFF. CDR3 in DNA: TGTGCCAGCAGCCTAACAGGGGGCTTCATGAACACTGAAGCTTTCTTT.

The chain's CDR3 is CASSYSSSGGDNEAFF. The CDR3 DNA sequence: TGTGCCAGCAGTTACTCGAGCTCCGGGGGTGACAATGAAGCTTTCTTT. The chain is built from TRBV6-5 and TRBJ1-1; weak D call: TRBD1 (5 bases). With 0 bases removed from V and 7 bases from J, the gap between germline ends came to 18 bases. Germline V gene data show CDR1 as MNHEY and CDR2 as SVGAGI. The CDR3 extends over 16 amino acids.

The chain recombines TRBV7-2 with TRBJ2-1, with a weak D call TRBD2 (5 bases). This CDR3 region has 15 residues. V dropped 5 bases and J dropped 1 base, with 12 bases sitting between them. The V gene's germline CDR1 is SGHTA and CDR2 FQGNSA. The CDR3 DNA follows: TGTGCCAGCAGCCCGGACCCGGGGTCCTACAATGAGCAGTTCTTC. This translates into CASSPDPGSYNEQFF.

The rearrangement joins TRBV7-2 to TRBJ1-6; the D is unclear. The ends were cut back, 1 base at V and 0 bases at J, with 13 bases in the middle. Germline V gene sequence: CDR1 SGHTA, CDR2 FQGNSA. CDR3 length: 18 residues. The CDR3 loop reads CASSLGRSQSSYNSPLHF. CDR3 sequence (DNA): TGTGCCAGCAGCTTAGGCAGGTCGCAAAGCTCCTATAATTCACCCCTCCACTTT.

The CDR3 loop is CASAESPYEQYF. The CDR3 DNA sequence: TGTGCCAGTGCGGAGTCCCCCTACGAGCAGTACTTC. The chain joins TRBV19 to TRBJ2-7; D ambiguous. The CDR3 is made up of 12 amino acids. Trimming stripped 8 bases from V and 2 bases from J, with 10 bases between. CDR1 is LNHDA, CDR2 SQIVND, per germline (reference sequence).

The chain employs TRBV2 and TRBJ2-5; D assignment may be TRBD1 or TRBD2 (5 bases each). The end of the DNA is better explained by TRBJ2-7, so the J call may be wrong. Germline V gene sequence: CDR1 SNHLY, CDR2 FYNNEI. This CDR3 comprises 13 residues. CDR3 sequence reads: CASRSGPAYEQYF. CDR3 in DNA: TGTGCCAGCAGGTCGGGACCGGCCTACGAGCAGTACTTC.

This clone is a singleton in its sample. V is TRBV19 and J is TRBJ2-3, with TRBD2 matching over 8 bases. Germline trimming cut 0 bases from V and 2 bases from J; bases unmatched to any gene: 19. CDR1 and CDR2 (germline): LNHDA, SQIVND (reference sequence). This CDR3 has 21 residues. The CDR3 is CASSIDPRVAGRVPDTDTQYF. In DNA form, the CDR3 reads TGTGCCAGTAGTATAGACCCCCGTGTAGCGGGGCGGGTTCCCGACACAGATACGCAGTATTTT.

V and J are TRBV13 and TRBJ2-3; 7 bases map to TRBD2. The CDR3 is 17 residues long. Trimming at V came to 5 bases and at J to 0 bases, leaving 11 bases not matched to a gene. In germline, CDR1 is PRHDT, CDR2 FYEKMQ (reference sequence). The CDR3 region is CASSQRVKRDSTDTQYF. In nucleotides, the CDR3 is TGTGCCAGCAGCCAAAGGGTCAAGCGGGATAGCACAGATACGCAGTATTTT.

This clone showed up just once. The rearrangement links TRBV11-2 to TRBJ2-1; no clear D gene. The V gene's germline CDR1 is SGHAT and CDR2 FQNNGV. CDR3 length: 14 amino acids. V lost 7 bases, J lost 0 bases, and 10 bases lay in between. The CDR3 here is CASNPGISYNEQFF. DNA of the CDR3: TGTGCCAGCAACCCTGGGATCTCCTACAATGAGCAGTTCTTC.

The rearrangement uses TRBV5-4 and TRBJ1-1; D call uncertain. The V gene's germline CDR1 is SGHNT and CDR2 YYREEE (reference sequence). V shed 0 bases and J shed 0 bases, with 3 bases lying between them. The CDR3 is made up of 13 amino acids. CDR3 region: CASSLDMNTEAFF. DNA of the CDR3: TGTGCCAGCAGCTTGGACATGAACACTGAAGCTTTCTTT.

The chain joins TRBV10-3 to TRBJ1-3, with unresolved D. Between the trimmed V and J ends, which lost 0 bases and 0 bases, there was a span of 6 bases. CDR3 size: 15 residues. CDR1 and CDR2 (germline): ENHRY, SYGVKD. The CDR3: CAISESFTSGNTIYF. CDR3 bases: TGTGCCATCAGTGAGTCTTTTACCTCTGGAAACACCATATATTTT.

This clone appeared a single time. V and J are TRBV5-8 and TRBJ2-5; maybe TRBD1 (7 bases). This CDR3 contains 15 residues. The V gene lost 0 bases and the J gene lost 4 bases, with 13 bases spanning the gap. Germline V lookup: CDR1 SGHTS, CDR2 YDEGEE. CDR3 sequence (DNA): TGTGCCAGCAGCTTGGGACAGGGACTTTCAGAGACCCAGTACTTC. This codes for CASSLGQGLSETQYF. Variable domain in full (rest from reference TRBV5-8 and TRBJ2-5): EAGVTQSPTHLIKTRGQQATLRCSPISGHTSVYWYQQALGLGLQFLLWYDEGEERNRGNFPPRFSGRQFPNYSSELNVNALELEDSALYLCASSLGQGLSETQYFGPGTRLLVL.

Relative to its sample, this clone is large. This chain uses TRBV4-2 with TRBJ2-2; 10 bases match TRBD2. V dropped 4 bases and J dropped 3; count of bases not matched to a gene: 2. Germline V gives CDR1 LGHNA, CDR2 YNFKEQ. The CDR3 contains 15 residues. CDR3 sequence reads: CASSLGTSDTGELFF. CDR3 nucleotides: TGTGCCAGCAGCCTCGGGACTAGCGACACCGGGGAGCTGTTTTTT.

This chain links TRBV7-9 with TRBJ2-2, with D tentatively TRBD1 (5 bases). V lost 2 bases to trimming and J lost 4 bases, with 17 bases between them. The CDR3 length is 17 residues. Germline V lookup: CDR1 SEHNR, CDR2 FQNEAQ (reference sequence). CDR3 protein: CASSLWVGDPITGELFF. CDR3 DNA sequence: TGTGCCAGCAGCTTATGGGTAGGGGATCCGATCACCGGGGAGCTGTTTTTT.